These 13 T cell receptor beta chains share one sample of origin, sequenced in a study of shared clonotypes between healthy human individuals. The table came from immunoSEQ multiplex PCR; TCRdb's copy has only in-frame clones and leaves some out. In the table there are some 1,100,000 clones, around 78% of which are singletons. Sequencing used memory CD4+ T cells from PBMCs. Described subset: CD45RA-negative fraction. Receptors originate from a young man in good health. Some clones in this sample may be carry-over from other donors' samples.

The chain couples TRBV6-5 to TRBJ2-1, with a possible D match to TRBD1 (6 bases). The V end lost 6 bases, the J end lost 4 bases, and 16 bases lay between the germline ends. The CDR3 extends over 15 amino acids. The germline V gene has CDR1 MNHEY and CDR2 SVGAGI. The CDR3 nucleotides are TGTGCCAGCAGAAGCACCGGGACACGTTACAATGAGCAGTTCTTC. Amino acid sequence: CASRSTGTRYNEQFF.

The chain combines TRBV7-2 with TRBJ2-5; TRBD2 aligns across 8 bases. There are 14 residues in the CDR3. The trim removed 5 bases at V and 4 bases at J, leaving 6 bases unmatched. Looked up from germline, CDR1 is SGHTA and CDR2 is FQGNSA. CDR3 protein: CASSPRGGPETQYF. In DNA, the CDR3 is TGTGCCAGCAGCCCCCGCGGGGGGCCAGAGACCCAGTACTTC. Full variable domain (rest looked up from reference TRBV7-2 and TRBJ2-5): GAGVSQSPSNKVTEKGKDVELRCDPISGHTALYWYRQSLGQGLEFLIYFQGNSAPDKSGLPSDRFSAERTGGSVSTLTIQRTQQEDSAVYLCASSPRGGPETQYFGPGTRLLVL.

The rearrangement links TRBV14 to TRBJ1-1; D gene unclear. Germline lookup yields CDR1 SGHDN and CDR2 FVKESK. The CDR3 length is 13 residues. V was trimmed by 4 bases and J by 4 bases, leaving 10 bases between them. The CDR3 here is CASSPSSPTEAFF. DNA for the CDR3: TGTGCCAGCAGCCCCAGTAGCCCCACTGAAGCTTTCTTT.

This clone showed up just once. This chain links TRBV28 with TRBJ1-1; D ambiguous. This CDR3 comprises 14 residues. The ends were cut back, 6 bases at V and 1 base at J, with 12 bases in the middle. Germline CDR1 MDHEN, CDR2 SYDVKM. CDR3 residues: CASSLRRGNTEAFF. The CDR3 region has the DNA TGTGCCAGCAGCCTCCGCCGAGGGAACACTGAAGCTTTCTTT. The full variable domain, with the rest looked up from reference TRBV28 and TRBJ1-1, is DVKVTQSSRYLVKRTGEKVFLECVQDMDHENMFWYRQDPGLGLRLIYFSYDVKMKEKGDIPEGYSVSREKKERFSLILESASTNQTSMYLCASSLRRGNTEAFFGQGTRLTVV.

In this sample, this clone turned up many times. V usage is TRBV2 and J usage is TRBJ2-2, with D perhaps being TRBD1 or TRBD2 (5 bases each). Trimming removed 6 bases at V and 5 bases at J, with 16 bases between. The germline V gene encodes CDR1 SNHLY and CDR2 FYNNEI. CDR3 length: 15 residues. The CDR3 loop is CASRVGQTGTGELFF. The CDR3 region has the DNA TGTGCCAGCAGGGTCGGACAAACGGGGACCGGGGAGCTGTTTTTT.

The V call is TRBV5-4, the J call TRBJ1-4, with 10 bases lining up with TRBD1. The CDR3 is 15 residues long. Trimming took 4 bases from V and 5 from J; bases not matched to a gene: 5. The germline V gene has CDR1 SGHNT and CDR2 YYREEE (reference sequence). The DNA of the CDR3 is TGTGCCAGCAGCGCGGGACAGGGGATAAATGAAAAACTGTTTTTT. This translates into CASSAGQGINEKLFF.

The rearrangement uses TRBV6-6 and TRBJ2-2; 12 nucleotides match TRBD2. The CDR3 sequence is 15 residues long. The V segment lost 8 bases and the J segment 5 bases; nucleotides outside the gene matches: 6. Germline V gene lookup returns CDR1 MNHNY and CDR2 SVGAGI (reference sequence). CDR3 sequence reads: CASQTSGSRTGELFF. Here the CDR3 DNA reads TGTGCCAGCCAGACTAGCGGGAGTAGGACCGGGGAGCTGTTTTTT.

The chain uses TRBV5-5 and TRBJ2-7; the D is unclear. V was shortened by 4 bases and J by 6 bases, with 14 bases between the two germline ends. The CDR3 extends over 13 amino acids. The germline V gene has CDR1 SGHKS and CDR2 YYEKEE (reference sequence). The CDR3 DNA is TGTGCCAGCAGCCCGCCGGCCCGTCTCGAGCAGTACTTC. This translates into CASSPPARLEQYF.

The CDR3 region is CASSWDSTGELFF. The CDR3 nucleotides read TGTGCCAGCAGCTGGGACAGCACCGGGGAGCTGTTTTTT. The chain carries TRBV5-6 and TRBJ2-2; 7 nucleotides match TRBD1. Germline assignment: CDR1 SGHDT and CDR2 YYEEEE. V gave up 3 bases and J gave up 4 bases; unmatched junction bases: 0. The CDR3 has 13 residues.

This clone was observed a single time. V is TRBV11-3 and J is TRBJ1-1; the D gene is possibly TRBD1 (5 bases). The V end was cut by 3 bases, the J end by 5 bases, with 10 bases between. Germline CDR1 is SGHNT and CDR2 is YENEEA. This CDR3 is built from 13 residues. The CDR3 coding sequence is TGTGCCAGCAGCTTGTTTGGGGGGACTGAAGCTTTCTTT. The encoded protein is CASSLFGGTEAFF.

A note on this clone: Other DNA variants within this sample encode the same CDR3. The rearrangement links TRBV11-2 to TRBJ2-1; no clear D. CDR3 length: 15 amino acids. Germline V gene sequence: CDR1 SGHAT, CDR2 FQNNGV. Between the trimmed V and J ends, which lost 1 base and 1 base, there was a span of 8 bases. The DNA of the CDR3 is TGTGCCAGCAGCTTAGTCCCTGGGTCCTACAATGAGCAGTTCTTC. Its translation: CASSLVPGSYNEQFF.

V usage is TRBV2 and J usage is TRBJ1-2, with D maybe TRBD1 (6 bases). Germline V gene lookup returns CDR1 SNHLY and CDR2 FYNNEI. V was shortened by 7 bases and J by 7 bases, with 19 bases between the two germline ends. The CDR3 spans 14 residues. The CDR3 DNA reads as TGTGCCAGCACTGAGGACAGAAGTCTCTCTGGCTACACCTTC. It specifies CASTEDRSLSGYTF.

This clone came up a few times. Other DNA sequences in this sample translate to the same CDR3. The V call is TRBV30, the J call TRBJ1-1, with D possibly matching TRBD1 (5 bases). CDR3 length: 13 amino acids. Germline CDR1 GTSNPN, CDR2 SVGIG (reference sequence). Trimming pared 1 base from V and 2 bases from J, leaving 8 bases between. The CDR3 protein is CAWSGGVNTEAFF. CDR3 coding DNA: TGTGCCTGGAGTGGGGGGGTTAACACTGAAGCTTTCTTT.